The clone carrying this T cell receptor beta chain occurred a few times. What it binds is unknown. TCRdb passed the 5' RACE reads through MiXCR, listing each CDR3 protein once. The profile shows 210,000 or so distinct CDR3 sequences, 15% of them singletons. This sample was included in a study of identical twins. Findings and limits, study-wide: Conclusions leaned on cross-sectional statistical analysis and did not track the same donors over time.

Trimming removed 4 bases from V and 0 bases from J, with 9 bases in between. The CDR3 extends over 14 amino acids. The germline V gene encodes CDR1 SEHNR and CDR2 FQNEAQ (reference sequence). The sample was also linked to a second study, of T cells expressing NK-cell markers. That source adds: Beta-chain profiling covered CD3+CD56+NKG2C+, CD3+CD56+NKG2C- and CD3+CD56-NKG2C+ sorted subsets. Questions lingered over whether expanded NKG2C+ T cell clones were HCMV-specific.

This receptor was taken from a woman aged 18-29 years in good health. V is TRBV7-9 and J is TRBJ2-5; D gene ambiguous. Sequencing was carried out using CD8+ T cells sorted from blood. CDR3 in DNA: TGTGCCAGCAGCTCGGAGCAGAACCAAGAGACCCAGTACTTC. Translation: CASSSEQNQETQYF.